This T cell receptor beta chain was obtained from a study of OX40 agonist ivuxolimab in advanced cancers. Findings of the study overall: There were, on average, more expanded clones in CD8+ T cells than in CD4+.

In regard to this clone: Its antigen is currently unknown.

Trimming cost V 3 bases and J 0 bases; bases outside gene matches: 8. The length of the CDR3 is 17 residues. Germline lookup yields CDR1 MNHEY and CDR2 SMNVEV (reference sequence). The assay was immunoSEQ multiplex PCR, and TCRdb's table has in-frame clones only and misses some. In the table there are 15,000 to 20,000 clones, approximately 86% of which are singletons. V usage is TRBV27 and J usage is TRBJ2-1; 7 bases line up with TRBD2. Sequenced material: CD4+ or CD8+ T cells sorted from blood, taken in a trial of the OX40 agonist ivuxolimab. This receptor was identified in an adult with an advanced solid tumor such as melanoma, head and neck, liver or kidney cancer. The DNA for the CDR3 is TGTGCCAGCAGTTTCAGGGCTAGCGGAAGCTCCTACAATGAGCAGTTCTTC. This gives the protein CASSFRASGSSYNEQFF.